This TCR beta chain was documented in a study of T cell changes during pregnancy in multiple sclerosis. Trimming stripped 7 bases from V and 3 bases from J, with 20 bases between. The CDR3 consists of 16 residues. Germline V gene data show CDR1 as SGHDN and CDR2 as FVKESK. TCRdb's copy holds only in-frame clones and misses some; the assay was immunoSEQ multiplex PCR. The sample shows over 70,000 clones, 94% of them seen only once. Only one count was recorded for this clone. The specimen comprised peripheral blood, sampled in the third trimester of pregnancy. V is TRBV14 and J is TRBJ2-3, with D hard to call. The receptor was derived from a female donor with multiple sclerosis, enrolled in a pregnancy study. The DNA of the CDR3 is TGTGCCAGCACCCGTCAACCAACCACATGGACAGATACGCAGTATTTT. It codes for CASTRQPTTWTDTQYF. Full variable domain (remainder filled in from reference TRBV14 and TRBJ2-3): EAGVTQFPSHSVIEKGQTVTLRCDPISGHDNLYWYRRVMGKEIKFLLHFVKESKQDESGMPNNRFLAERTGGTYSTLKVQPAELEDSGVYFCASTRQPTTWTDTQYFGPGTRLTVL.